The rows below give T cell receptor beta chains drawn from one sample of a study of sequential checkpoint blockade in melanoma. Sequencing used immunoSEQ multiplex PCR; TCRdb keeps in-frame clones, though not all of them. The sample has fewer than 35,000 clones; approximately 86% are singletons. This specimen was CD8+ T cells sorted from blood (inferred from file names), taken from a patient given nivolumab and ipilimumab in sequence. Receptor source: a human donor with melanoma. Both conserved end residues are part of each CDR3. The D gene is left open where the match is weak. Clone size is shown for a subset of rows, as once, few, many or a class of expanded clone.

v_call	d_call	clone_size	j_call	cdr3_nt	cdr3_aa
TRBV21-1	-	-	TRBJ2-7	TGTGCCAGCAACGGGGAAACCTACGAGCAGTACTTC	CASNGETYEQYF
TRBV30	TRBD1	-	TRBJ1-1	TGTGCCTGGAACCTAGGACAGGGCTCTGAAGCTTTCTTT	CAWNLGQGSEAFF
TRBV28	TRBD2	-	TRBJ2-7	TGTGCCAGCAGTTTAGTGGGGGGGAACGAGCAGTACTTC	CASSLVGGNEQYF
TRBV4-2	-	-	TRBJ2-1	TGTGCCAGCAGCCAAGAGGCGGGACAGAATTACAATGAGCAGTTCTTC	CASSQEAGQNYNEQFF
TRBV5-6	TRBD1	-	TRBJ2-3	TGTGCCAGCAGCCACCGGGACAGGGGGACAGATACGCAGTATTTT	CASSHRDRGTDTQYF
TRBV28	-	-	TRBJ1-5	TGTGCCAGCAGTTTTTCGGGGAATCAGCCCCAGCATTTT	CASSFSGNQPQHF
TRBV7-9	-	-	TRBJ2-3	TGTGCCAGCGAAGAAAGCGCTAGAGAAACAGATACGCAGTATTTT	CASEESARETDTQYF
TRBV13	-	-	TRBJ1-4	TGTGCCAGCAGCTTAGGGGGGCTTGGTGAAAAACTGTTTTTT	CASSLGGLGEKLFF
TRBV9	-	-	TRBJ2-2	TGTGCCAGCAGCCCCAGACGGGATTTGTGGCAAAACACCGGGGAGCTGTTTTTT	CASSPRRDLWQNTGELFF
TRBV7-2	TRBD1	-	TRBJ2-7	TGTGCCAGCAGCCTCCACCCGGGACAGGGGGGGTGGGAGCAGTACTTC	CASSLHPGQGGWEQYF
TRBV28	-	-	TRBJ1-4	TGTGCCAGCACCCTATTGACGGGGGGGAATGAAAAACTGTTTTTT	CASTLLTGGNEKLFF
TRBV11-2	TRBD1	-	TRBJ1-2	TGTGCCAGCAGCTTAGATGGGGGACAGGGAATATATGGCTACACCTTC	CASSLDGGQGIYGYTF
TRBV9	TRBD2	-	TRBJ2-1	TGTGCCAGCAGCAACCTAGCGGGAGGGCCCTCCTACAATGAGCAGTTCTTC	CASSNLAGGPSYNEQFF
TRBV2	TRBD2	-	TRBJ2-1	TGTGCCAGCAGTGAATGGCTAGCGGGAGTGGGGGCCTACAATGAGCAGTTCTTC	CASSEWLAGVGAYNEQFF
TRBV28	-	-	TRBJ1-2	TGTGCCAGTTCATTCGGGGGGTTCGGGGGCTACACCTTC	CASSFGGFGGYTF
TRBV6-1	-	few	TRBJ1-2	TGTGCCAGCAGTGATCTTTTTGGCTACACCTTC	CASSDLFGYTF
TRBV6-6	TRBD2	-	TRBJ2-2	TGTGCCAGCAGCACCCCCCCGGGGGGAGGGGGGGAGCTGTTTTTT	CASSTPPGGGGELFF
TRBV7-2	-	-	TRBJ2-5	TGTGCCAGCAGCTTGCTAAGCACCCAAGAGACCCAGTACTTC	CASSLLSTQETQYF
TRBV7-9	TRBD2	-	TRBJ2-1	TGTGCCACAAAAGCCGGGACTAGCGGGGGCACTACCTACAATGAGCAGTTCTTC	CATKAGTSGGTTYNEQFF
TRBV29-1	-	-	TRBJ1-2	TGCAGCGTTGAAGGGGGGGTCCGGGGCTATGGCTACACCTTC	CSVEGGVRGYGYTF
TRBV5-1	TRBD1	-	TRBJ1-1	TGCGCCAGCAGCTTACGACAGGGGAACACTGAAGCTTTCTTT	CASSLRQGNTEAFF
TRBV5-4	-	-	TRBJ1-1	TGCGCCAGCAGCCGGCAGGGGTTCACTGAAGCTTTCTTT	CASSRQGFTEAFF
TRBV9	TRBD2	-	TRBJ2-7	TGTGCCAGCAGCCCCCACCCGGGACTAGCGGGATACGAGCAGTACTTC	CASSPHPGLAGYEQYF
TRBV5-1	TRBD1	-	TRBJ1-2	TGCGCCAGCAGCGTTGGACAGGGGGCCTATGGCTACACCTTC	CASSVGQGAYGYTF
TRBV19	-	-	TRBJ2-3	TGTGCCAGTAAGGGAGGCCCGAAGAGCACAGATACGCAGTATTTT	CASKGGPKSTDTQYF
TRBV5-5	TRBD1	-	TRBJ1-1	TGTGCCAGCAGCCCAAACCCCGGGACAGGGGGTTTGAACACTGAAGCCTTCTTT	CASSPNPGTGGLNTEAFF
TRBV11-3	TRBD1	-	TRBJ2-2	TGTGCCAGCAGCCCAGGGAGGGGACAGGGCGTCACCGGGGAGCTGTTTTTT	CASSPGRGQGVTGELFF
TRBV4-3	-	few	TRBJ1-1	TGCGCCAGCAGCCTTTCAAGCGGCCAGCCCACTGAAGCTTTCTTT	CASSLSSGQPTEAFF
TRBV19	-	-	TRBJ2-1	TGTGCCAGTAGTTTCCGCCGGGCCGAGCGGCGGGGCCCTCTCAATGAGCAGTTCTTC	CASSFRRAERRGPLNEQFF
TRBV4-1	-	once	TRBJ2-1	TGCGCCAGCAGCCAAGATCGTCTTCGGGGCAATGAGCAGTTCTTC	CASSQDRLRGNEQFF
TRBV15	-	-	TRBJ2-5	TGTGCCACCAGTCCGGACAGCCCCCGGGAGACCCAGTACTTC	CATSPDSPRETQYF
TRBV4-1	TRBD1	-	TRBJ2-1	TGCGCCAGCAGCCAGGACCTGGGACAGGGGCACAATGAGCAGTTCTTC	CASSQDLGQGHNEQFF
TRBV19	-	once	TRBJ2-7	TGTGCCAGTAGTATTGTGGCCCACTACGAGCAGTACTTC	CASSIVAHYEQYF
TRBV13	-	once	TRBJ2-7	TGTGCCAGCAGCCTAGGGCGGTACTACGAGCAGTACTTC	CASSLGRYYEQYF
TRBV4-3	-	-	TRBJ1-1	TGCGCCAGCAGCCAAGATCATGAGTTCGGAGCTTTCTTT	CASSQDHEFGAFF
TRBV4-3	TRBD2	-	TRBJ2-1	TGCGCCAGCAGCCAAGATCCTAGCGGGATCGGGCAGTTCTTC	CASSQDPSGIGQFF
TRBV4-1	-	-	TRBJ2-7	TGCGCCAGCAGCCAAGTAGGGGACTACGAGCAGTACTTC	CASSQVGDYEQYF
TRBV27	TRBD2	once	TRBJ2-1	TGTGCCAGCAGGCCCGGGACTAGCGGGGGGGCGAGGTGCTTCTTC	CASRPGTSGGARCFF
TRBV28	-	-	TRBJ1-3	TGTGCCAGCAGTTTAGTGACCGAGGCAGGGAACACCATATATTTT	CASSLVTEAGNTIYF
TRBV10-1	TRBD1	-	TRBJ2-7	TGCGCCAGCAGTGCCTTAGGGGGCGGCTACGAGCAGTACTTC	CASSALGGGYEQYF
TRBV27	TRBD1	-	TRBJ2-3	TGTGCCAGCAGTACCCGACAGGGGGCAGATACGCAGTATTTT	CASSTRQGADTQYF
TRBV11-2	-	-	TRBJ2-1	TGTGCCAGCAGCTTTGGCGGGGCCCCCTACAATGAGCAGTTCTTC	CASSFGGAPYNEQFF
TRBV5-1	TRBD1	once	TRBJ2-1	TGCGCCAGCAGCCAGTCAGGGGGCGCTCGCAATGAGCAGTTCTTC	CASSQSGGARNEQFF
TRBV15	-	-	TRBJ2-7	TGTGCCACCAGCAGACCAGACTCGACCTACGAGCAGTACTTC	CATSRPDSTYEQYF
TRBV21-1	-	-	TRBJ2-7	TGTGCCAGCAGCAAAGTGCTAAGGGACAGGGGGGTATGGGGCGCCTACGAGCAGTACTTC	CASSKVLRDRGVWGAYEQYF
TRBV15	-	-	TRBJ1-2	TGTGCCACCAGCACCTATGTGGGGCAGGGGATCTATGGCTACACCTTC	CATSTYVGQGIYGYTF